This T cell receptor beta chain was profiled in a study of T cells in Graves' hyperthyroidism and ophthalmopathy. Study-level points and caveats: Most clonotypes expanded in thyroid above 0.001 were likewise present in blood.

Amplified TCR beta CDR3 regions came from RNA transcripts. First-round RT-PCR of the TCR CDR3 relied on the HTBI primer set. TCRdb re-derived calls from the multiplex PCR reads in MiXCR, one entry per CDR3 protein. The table has about 300,000 distinct CDR3 sequences, 13% seen once. This CDR3 region has 13 residues. Germline V gene lookup returns CDR1 MGHDK and CDR2 SYGVNS. V lost 2 bases and J lost 3, with 7 bases in between. Patients were excluded for uncontrolled infection, other autoimmune disease, pregnancy or lactation. Of note for this clonotype: Its antigen is currently unknown.

The sample comprised blood. The rearrangement joins TRBV25-1 to TRBJ1-1; D is perhaps TRBD1 (6 bases). The sequence was collected from a woman between 25 and 40 years old with Graves' hyperthyroidism that later progressed to Graves' ophthalmopathy. The DNA for the CDR3 is TGTGCCAGCAGTGAAACAGGGTACACTGAAGCTTTCTTT. Its translation: CASSETGYTEAFF.